This T cell receptor (beta chain) derives from a study of T cell changes during pregnancy in multiple sclerosis. Germline assignment: CDR1 LNHDA and CDR2 SQIVND (reference sequence). The length of the CDR3 is 17 residues. V shed 5 bases and J shed 0 bases, with 17 bases lying between them. Some clones are missing from TCRdb's copy, which holds only in-frame ones; the method was immunoSEQ multiplex PCR. The sample contains roughly 60,000 clones, about 92% of which appear only once. Sequencing was performed on peripheral blood, taken in the second trimester of pregnancy. The chain has TRBV19 and TRBJ1-3; tentatively, D is TRBD1 (5 bases). The receptor was derived from a female donor in good health, enrolled as a control in a pregnancy study. CDR3 DNA: TGTGCCAGTAGTGCGACAGCGCCCACGCTCTCTGGAAACACCATATATTTT. Amino acid sequence: CASSATAPTLSGNTIYF.